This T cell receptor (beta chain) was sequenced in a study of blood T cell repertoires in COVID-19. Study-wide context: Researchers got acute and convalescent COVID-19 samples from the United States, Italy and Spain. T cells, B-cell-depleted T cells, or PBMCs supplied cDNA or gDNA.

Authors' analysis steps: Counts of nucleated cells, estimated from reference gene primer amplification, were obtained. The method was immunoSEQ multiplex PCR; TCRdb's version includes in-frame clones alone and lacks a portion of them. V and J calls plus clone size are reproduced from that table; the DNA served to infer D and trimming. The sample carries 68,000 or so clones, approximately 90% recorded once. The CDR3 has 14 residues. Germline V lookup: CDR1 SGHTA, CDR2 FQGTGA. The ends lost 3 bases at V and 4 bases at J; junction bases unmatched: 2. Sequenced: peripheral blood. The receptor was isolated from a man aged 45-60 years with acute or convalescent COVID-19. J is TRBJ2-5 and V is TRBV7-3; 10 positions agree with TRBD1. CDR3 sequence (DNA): TGTGCCAGCAGCTTGACAGGGGGCTCAGAGACCCAGTACTTC. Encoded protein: CASSLTGGSETQYF.